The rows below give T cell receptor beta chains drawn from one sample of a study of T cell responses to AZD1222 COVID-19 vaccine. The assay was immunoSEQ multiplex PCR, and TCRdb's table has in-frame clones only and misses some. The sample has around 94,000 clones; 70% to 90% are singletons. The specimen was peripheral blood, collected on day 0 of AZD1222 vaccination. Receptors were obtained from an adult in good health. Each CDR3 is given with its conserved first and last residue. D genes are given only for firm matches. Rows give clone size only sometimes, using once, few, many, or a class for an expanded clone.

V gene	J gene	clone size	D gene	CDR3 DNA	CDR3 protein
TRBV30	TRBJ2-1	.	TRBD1	TGTGCCTGGAGCGAGGACAGGGGGGCCCTTACCTACAATGAGCAGTTCTTC	CAWSEDRGALTYNEQFF
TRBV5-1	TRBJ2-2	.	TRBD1	TGCGCCAGCAGCGTGACGGGGACAGTGAACACCGGGGAGCTGTTTTTT	CASSVTGTVNTGELFF
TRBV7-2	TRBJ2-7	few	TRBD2	TGTGCCAGCAGCCAAACTAGCGGGGGTTCCTACGAGCAGTACTTC	CASSQTSGGSYEQYF
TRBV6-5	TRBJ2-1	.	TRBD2	TGTGCCAGCAGCCGTAGCGGGGCGAATGGCAATGAGCAGTTCTTC	CASSRSGANGNEQFF
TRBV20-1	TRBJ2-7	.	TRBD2	TGCAGTGCTAGTTTGCTAGCGGGGGGGCCGAAGAACGAGCAGTACTTC	CSASLLAGGPKNEQYF
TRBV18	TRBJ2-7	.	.	TGTGCCAGCTCACTCAGTTCAGGGATCTCCTCCTACGAGCAGTACTTC	CASSLSSGISSYEQYF
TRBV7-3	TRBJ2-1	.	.	TGTGCCAGCAGCCTCCGAGGGCTGCCCTACAATGAGCAGTTCTTC	CASSLRGLPYNEQFF
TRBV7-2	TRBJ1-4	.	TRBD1	TGTGCCAGCAGCCTTGGACAGGGTGTTAATGAAAAACTGTTTTTT	CASSLGQGVNEKLFF
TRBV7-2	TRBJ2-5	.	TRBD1	TGTGCCAGCAGCTTAGCGGGACAGACCCAAGAGACCCAGTACTTC	CASSLAGQTQETQYF
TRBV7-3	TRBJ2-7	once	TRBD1	TGTGCCAGCAGCTTCGCCGGGACAGGGGGCGTGCAGTACTTC	CASSFAGTGGVQYF
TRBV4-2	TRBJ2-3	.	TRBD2	TGTGCCAGCAGCCCAACTAGTAGCCAAGGCGGGGGTACGCAGTATTTT	CASSPTSSQGGGTQYF
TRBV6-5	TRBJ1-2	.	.	TGTGCCAGCAGGATAAGTGGCGGAGGCTACACCTTC	CASRISGGGYTF
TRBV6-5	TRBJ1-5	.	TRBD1	TGTGCCAGCGGACAGGGCAATCAGCCCCAGCATTTT	CASGQGNQPQHF
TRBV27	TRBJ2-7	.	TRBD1	TGTGCCAGCAGGGTGGGACAGGGCCCCTACGAGCAGTACTTC	CASRVGQGPYEQYF
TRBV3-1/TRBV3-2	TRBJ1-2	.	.	TGTGCCAGCAGCCAAGATCCTAGTATTGTAGGCTACACCTTC	CASSQDPSIVGYTF
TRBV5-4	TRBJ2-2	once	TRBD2	TGTGCCAGCAGCTTCGGAGCGGGGGGGAACACCGGGGAGCTGTTTTTT	CASSFGAGGNTGELFF
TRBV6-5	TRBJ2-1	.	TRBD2	TGTGCCAGCCTTTTCCTAGCGGGGGTCAATGAGCAGTTCTTC	CASLFLAGVNEQFF
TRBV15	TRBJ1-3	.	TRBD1	TGTGCCACCAGCAGGGGGGGCAGGGGGACCGGAAACACCATATATTTT	CATSRGGRGTGNTIYF
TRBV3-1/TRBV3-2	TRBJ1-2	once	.	TGTGCCAGCAGCCAAGGTGGCGCCAAAGGTGGCTACACCTTC	CASSQGGAKGGYTF
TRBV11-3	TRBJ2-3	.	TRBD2	TGTGCCAGCAGCCCCGGGAGGGTTAGCACAGATACGCAGTATTTT	CASSPGRVSTDTQYF
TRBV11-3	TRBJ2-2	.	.	TGTGCCAGCAGCAGCAGGGGGGCCGGGGAGCTGTTTTTT	CASSSRGAGELFF
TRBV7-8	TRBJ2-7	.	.	TGTGCCAGCAGCTTCGGAGGGGTCTACGAGCAGTACTTC	CASSFGGVYEQYF
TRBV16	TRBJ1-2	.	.	TGTGCCAGCAGCCAATCGCAGATTAACTATGGCTACACCTTC	CASSQSQINYGYTF
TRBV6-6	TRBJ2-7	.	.	TGTGCCAGCAGTCCTCGTTACACCGCGGGACGGATGAAACAGGGCGAGCAGTACTTC	CASSPRYTAGRMKQGEQYF
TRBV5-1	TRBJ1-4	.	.	TGCGCCAGCAGCTTGGGTGTGGAGGAAAAACTGTTTTTT	CASSLGVEEKLFF
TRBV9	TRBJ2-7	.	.	TGTGCCAGCAGCGTAGGCCCTGAATCCTACGAGCAGTACTTC	CASSVGPESYEQYF
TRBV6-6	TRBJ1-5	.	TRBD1	TGTGCCAGCAGGTCCCGGGACAGGGGAACCCAGCCCCAGCATTTT	CASRSRDRGTQPQHF